This T cell receptor (beta chain) comes out of a study of T cell responses to AZD1222 COVID-19 vaccine. Study conclusions and caveats: Most donors were white British and more were female, and clonal diversity was possibly underestimated. Spike-specific TCR breadth rose after two AZD1222 doses, and depth rose as well. Of the AZD1222 recipients, only six or seven were seropositive at baseline.

TCRdb's copy holds only in-frame clones and misses some; the assay was immunoSEQ multiplex PCR. Of 100,000 to 150,000 clones listed, around 87% are singletons. Comments on this clone: The antigen remains undetermined.

This receptor was identified in an adult in good health. Sequenced material: peripheral blood, taken on day 0 of AZD1222 vaccination.

CDR3 sequence reads: CAISAWDSSYEQYF. DNA for the CDR3: TGTGCCATCAGTGCATGGGACAGTTCCTACGAGCAGTACTTC. V gene TRBV10-3 combines with J gene TRBJ2-7; 7 nucleotides line up with TRBD1. The CDR3 runs 14 residues. Germline values: CDR1 ENHRY, CDR2 SYGVKD. With V trimmed by 4 bases and J by 1 base, 4 bases remained unmatched.